The present T cell receptor (beta chain) was sequenced within a study of cytomegalovirus exposure and HLA in healthy donors. The 120-subject validation cohort, separate from the approximately 670-subject first cohort, included the donors. The CDR3 sequence is 16 residues long. Germline V lookup: CDR1 LGHNA, CDR2 YSLEER. Trimming removed 0 bases at V and 6 bases at J, with 17 bases between. Comments on this clone: The antigen remains undetermined.

Overall study findings and caveats: Most sequenced TCRs were rare (though some public TCRs occurred in many donors). Subsequent analysis of the 95 to 150 validation repertoires found a tendency for first-cohort TCR clusters to co-occur. Specificity for CMV antigens was confirmed in vitro for a few of the CMV-associated chains.

Clones were read by immunoSEQ multiplex PCR, and TCRdb kept only the in-frame ones, dropping some. The repertoire holds about 160,000 clones, with approximately 87% as singletons. V gene TRBV4-3 combines with J gene TRBJ1-1; a possible D gene is TRBD1 (5 bases). This sequence originates from a young woman in good health and CMV-seronegative. Sequences were obtained from PBMCs. CDR3 sequence (DNA): TGCGCCAGCAGCCAAGATCGGGGCCCAGTGTCGGCTGAAGCTTTCTTT. This sequence encodes CASSQDRGPVSAEAFF.